This T cell receptor beta chain is from a study of cytomegalovirus exposure and HLA in healthy donors. The germline gives CDR1 MRHNA, CDR2 SNTAGT. There are 15 residues in the CDR3. The junction had 6 bases not matched to a gene; V was cut back by 6 bases and J by 0 bases. The PCR employed 60 Vbeta primers together with 13 Jbeta primers. The repertoire was sequenced with immunoSEQ multiplex PCR; TCRdb's copy has only in-frame clones and lacks some. This repertoire shows 150,000 or so clones, 60% to 80% found once; its top ten account for 11%. This chain connects TRBV6-4 to TRBJ2-3, with 7 bases identical to TRBD2. This sequence originates from a young man in good health and CMV-seropositive. Sequenced sample: PBMCs. CDR3 in amino acids: CASSPGGSSTDTQYF. In DNA, the CDR3 is TGTGCCAGCAGCCCCGGGGGGAGTAGCACAGATACGCAGTATTTT.